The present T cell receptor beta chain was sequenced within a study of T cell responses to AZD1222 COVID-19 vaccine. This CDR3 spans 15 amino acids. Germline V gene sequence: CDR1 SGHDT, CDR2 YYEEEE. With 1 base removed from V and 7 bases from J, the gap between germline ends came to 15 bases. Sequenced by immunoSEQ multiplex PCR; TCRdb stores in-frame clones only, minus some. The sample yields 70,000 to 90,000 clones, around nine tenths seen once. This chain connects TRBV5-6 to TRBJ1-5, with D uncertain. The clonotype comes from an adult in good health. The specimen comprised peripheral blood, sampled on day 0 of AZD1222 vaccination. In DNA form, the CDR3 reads TGTGCCAGCAGCTTGTATGACCGGGGAGGACAGCCCCAGCATTTT. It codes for CASSLYDRGGQPQHF.